This TCR beta chain was obtained from a study of naive and memory T cell subsets (dated by TCRdb to about 2017). Study-wide context: An open-source, UMI-based TCR alpha and beta sequencing pipeline was applied to sorted naive and memory peripheral blood T cell subsets. The functional CMV T cell responses agreed completely with IgG serology results. RNA was DNase-treated and reverse transcribed with TCR constant-region primers, mostly using SuperScript III.

This clonotype was recorded a few times. It lacks a known antigen. The input lacks base qualities; no much larger clone sits a single base away. From the second PCR step on, the TCR alpha and beta chain libraries were amplified in separate reactions. To determine each donor's CMV status, fresh PBMCs were stimulated overnight with CMV viral lysate, and IFNgamma production from CD4+ T cells was then assessed. Using Miltenyi beads, CD4 T cells were first positively selected, and CD8 T cells were then positively selected from the CD4-negative fraction. Cells stained for CD3, CD4, CD8, CD45RA, CD27 and a live/dead dye were sorted on a BD Aria II into four subsets by CD45RA and CD27. Three healthy volunteers provided blood, and each donor's sample was split into CD4 and CD8 T cells and then further divided into four differentiation subsets. Roughly 110 ml of peripheral blood was collected from each donor, and PBMC were isolated by Ficoll-Paque PLUS density-gradient centrifugation. Sorted cells were lysed in RLT buffer, and RNA was extracted with a Qiagen RNeasy kit and stored at -80°C.

The method behind the library was UMI-ligation and nested PCR. The beta constant-region primer consisted of an equimolar mixture of two oligonucleotides that together covered TRBC1 and TRBC2. A single-stranded oligonucleotide containing the SP2 primer and a 12-nucleotide UMI was joined to the 3' end of the cDNA by T4 RNA ligase 1. The ligated cDNA went through four rounds of PCR with nested alpha and beta constant-region primers together with the SP2 primer. Incubation of the ligation reaction lasted about 20-25 hours at 16 degrees C. PCR2 was typically performed as a SYBR Green qPCR and was stopped at a predetermined threshold so that over-amplification was prevented. All purifications after the first were performed with Agencourt AMPure XP magnetic beads. Libraries were quantified by Qubit and checked on a TapeStation, with a main peak expected near 650 bp. Sequencing of the pooled libraries was done on an Illumina MiSeq using v2 2x251 paired-end kits, which typically yielded roughly 0.95-2 million reads per sample. Each sample's library went into the pool at about 4 nM, and roughly 5-8% PhiX was added to help with cluster recognition. The source study handled its data this way. Using tag matching that tolerated one base-pair mismatch, Decombinator assigned V and J genes to FASTQ reads that had been processed by Demultiplexor. Collapsinator used UMIs to correct both sequencing errors and frequency errors arising from PCR heterogeneity. TCRs were translated and CDR3s were extracted from the conserved cysteine to the FGXG phenylalanine by CDR3Translator, with non-productive sequences being flagged. Gini, Shannon entropy and inverse Simpson indices were calculated on repertoires subsampled to equal numbers of UMI-defined TCRs. Clonotype abundance distributions were fitted to a power law by maximum likelihood within the linear range. On one naive CD8 sample, the pipeline and MIGEC gave similar UMI counts, unique TCR numbers and clonal distributions. A set of several thousand CMV-associated CDR3 sequences, compiled from VDJdb and a published dataset, was used to search the repertoires. The public reads were run again by TCRdb, first through fastp at Q25 and then through MiXCR, and only productive beta chains were kept. Each entry is one CDR3 protein sequence, shown with its most common DNA and genes. TCRdb, not the authors, supplied the V and J calls. Counted in this sample were tens of thousands of distinct CDR3 sequences; around 12% of them appeared once. The top ten hold 0.75% to 1% of the sample.

General findings and caveats noted by the study authors: In both CD4 and CD8 cells, a rise in Gini index and a fall in Shannon and inverse Simpson diversity were observed from naive through CM, EM and EMRA. The abundance of TCRs followed a power law with an exponent that differed between naive and memory subsets yet stayed consistent across the three individuals. No ground truth was available to validate the repertoire findings for the naive and memory subsets. After error correction, only a single occurrence was seen for over 95% of naive TCR sequences, so much steeper abundance distributions were produced than in memory subsets. Clonotypes were defined as single alpha or beta chain sequences, not paired alpha/beta receptors. RNA-based TCR counts may be influenced by expression changes linked to T cell activation and differentiation.

The specimen sequenced was central memory CD4+ T cells from blood. The sample's cell subset or site label is to be understood as: central memory, CD45RA- CD27+. The sequence derives from a human donor in good health.

The nucleotides read TGTGCCAGTAGCCGTCGGGGGGACCTTTCCTACGAGCAGTACTTC. It codes for CASSRRGDLSYEQYF. Recombination connected TRBV19 to TRBJ2-7, and 7 junctional nucleotides match TRBD2. V and J are trimmed by 6 bases and 1 base, and the gene matches miss 9 bases of the junction. The germline V gene (reference sequence) yields LNHDA for CDR1 and SQIVND for CDR2. From the cysteine through the phenylalanine, the CDR3 covers 15 amino acids. Of all the DNA, just the CDR3 is kept, 45 bases in frame from base 1.